The 18 T cell receptor beta chains listed next were all sequenced from one sample in a study of blood T cell repertoires in COVID-19. Produced via immunoSEQ multiplex PCR; TCRdb's table is partial and in-frame only. The table has some 130,000 clones, roughly 85% seen once. The sequencing sample was made of peripheral blood. These TCRs come from a man older than 75 with acute or convalescent COVID-19.

The V call is TRBV12-5, the J call TRBJ1-4; the D is unclear. The ends were cut back, 3 bases at V and 8 bases at J, with 28 bases in the middle. The CDR3 runs to 19 residues. Per germline, CDR1 LGHNT and CDR2 FRNRAP. The CDR3 is CASGFPEKRTGRGGEKLFF. Written as DNA, the CDR3 is TGTGCTAGTGGTTTTCCTGAAAAGAGGACGGGCCGAGGCGGGGAAAAACTGTTTTTT.

This clone was found once. The chain employs TRBV4-1 and TRBJ2-1; D possibly corresponds to TRBD2 (5 bases). Germline loops: CDR1 MGHRA, CDR2 YSYEKL. The CDR3 loop spans 16 amino acids. The V end lost 1 base, the J end lost 7 bases, and 17 bases lay between the germline ends. In nucleotides, the CDR3 is TGCGCCAGCAGCCAAGCTGAGGGTTCCCTCGGGAATGAGCAGTTCTTC. Translated: CASSQAEGSLGNEQFF.

The chain has TRBV9 and TRBJ1-2; 7 bases agree with TRBD1. Trimming removed 4 bases from V and 5 bases from J; junction bases left unmatched: 8. The CDR3 extends over 14 amino acids. The germline V gene encodes CDR1 SGDLS and CDR2 YYNGEE. CDR3 DNA: TGTGCCAGCAGCTCCTCTGGGACAGCGTATGGCTACACCTTC. It is translated as CASSSSGTAYGYTF.

For this clone: Without the conserved terminal phenylalanine or tryptophan, this CDR3 likely stems from a read error. The DNA is left out, because the CDR3 cannot be placed on it with certainty; the CDR3 is given as TCRdb lists it. The J gene is TRBJ1-2, the V gene TRBV5-5; the table calls TRBD1, which could not be checked here. The CDR3 is 14 amino acids long, termini counted. Germline CDR1 and CDR2: SGHKS and YYEKEE (reference sequence). The CDR3 is CASSLVAATNQELV.

The V gene is TRBV6-2 or TRBV6-3, the J gene TRBJ1-3, with a tentative D call TRBD1 (5 bases). The germline V gene encodes CDR1 MNHEY and CDR2 SVGEGT. The CDR3 runs to 17 residues. The V end was cut by 2 bases, the J end by 0 bases, with 14 bases between. The CDR3 region is CASSYRQGYVSGNTIYF. CDR3 nucleotides: TGTGCCAGCAGTTACCGGCAGGGCTACGTCTCTGGAAACACCATATATTTT.

DNA for the CDR3: TGTGCCAGCAGTAGAGACAGGGACACTGAAGCTTTCTTT. Translating it yields CASSRDRDTEAFF. The J gene is TRBJ1-1, the V gene TRBV6-5; 7 bases line up with TRBD1. Germline CDR1 reads MNHEY; CDR2 reads SVGAGI. Trimming cost V 5 bases and J 3 bases; bases outside gene matches: 3. CDR3 size: 13 residues.

The chain has TRBV11-3 and TRBJ2-7; D uncertain. This CDR3 is built from 13 residues. In germline, CDR1 is SGHNT, CDR2 YENEEA. V was shortened by 0 bases and J by 3 bases, with 6 bases between the two germline ends. The CDR3 DNA reads as TGTGCCAGCAGCTTAGACCCATTCTACGAGCAGTACTTC. Translation gives CASSLDPFYEQYF.

This chain links TRBV5-1 with TRBJ1-5, with TRBD1 identical over 8 bases. CDR1 is SGHRS, CDR2 YFSETQ, per germline. J lost 5 bases, V lost 4 bases, and 8 bases had no gene match. The CDR3 is 15 residues long. As DNA, the CDR3 is TGCGCCAGCAGCCCAGGGGGCGAAGGAGATCAGCCCCAGCATTTT. It translates to CASSPGGEGDQPQHF.

The V and J genes are TRBV21-1 and TRBJ2-3; the D call in the table, TRBD1, was not verified against the DNA. TRBV21-1 is deemed a pseudogene. This CDR3 contains 16 residues. The chain's CDR3 is CASSSAVGQAPDTQYF. The CDR3 DNA follows: TGTGCCAGCAGCTCAGCGGTGGGACAGGCACCAGATACGCAGTATTTT.

The CDR3 reads CASSQRGNNQPQHF. The CDR3 DNA reads TGTGCCAGCAGCCAACGGGGGAACAATCAGCCCCAGCATTTT. The V and J genes are TRBV3-1 (or the pseudogene TRBV3-2) and TRBJ1-5; a weak D match, TRBD1 (5 bases). V lost 2 bases to trimming and J lost 3 bases, with 8 bases between them. The CDR3 totals 14 residues. Germline CDR1 LGHDT, CDR2 YNNKEL (reference sequence).

This clone was picked up a small number of times. The chain combines TRBV5-8 with TRBJ2-1; possible D gene TRBD1, 6 bases. V was pared by 2 bases and J by 10 bases, with 19 bases between. The CDR3 runs to 15 residues. Germline V gene sequence: CDR1 SGHTS, CDR2 YDEGEE. The CDR3, as DNA: TGTGCCAGCAGCTTTGGACAGTTCTCAGGACGGGAGCAGTTCTTC. Translating it yields CASSFGQFSGREQFF.

The rearrangement joins TRBV20-1 to TRBJ1-2, with D possibly TRBD1 on 6 matching bases. Germline loops: CDR1 DFQATT, CDR2 SNEGSKA (reference sequence). Trimming took off 3 bases at V and 0 bases at J, with 14 bases between the two ends. The CDR3 has 15 amino acids. The CDR3 spells CSASERTAANYGYTF. For the CDR3, the DNA is TGCAGTGCTAGTGAAAGGACAGCAGCTAACTATGGCTACACCTTC.

The J gene is TRBJ1-3, the V gene TRBV3-1 (or the pseudogene TRBV3-2), with D maybe TRBD1 (5 bases). The CDR3 covers 13 residues. The V and J ends lost 4 bases and 3 bases respectively, with 7 bases between them. CDR1 and CDR2 (germline): LGHDT, YNNKEL (reference sequence). Here the CDR3 reads CASSLTVGNTIYF. The DNA of the CDR3 is TGTGCCAGCAGCCTGACAGTTGGAAACACCATATATTTT.

This chain uses TRBV20-1 with TRBJ1-1; D uncertain. Germline V gene data show CDR1 as DFQATT and CDR2 as SNEGSKA (reference sequence). V lost 6 bases to trimming and J lost 4 bases, with 9 bases between them. The CDR3 is 11 amino acids. For the CDR3, the DNA is TGCAGTGCCCAACACAGCACTGAAGCTTTCTTT. This gives the protein CSAQHSTEAFF.

J is TRBJ1-1 and V is TRBV10-3, with D unclear. Deletions cut 10 bases from V and 2 bases from J, with 20 bases between. CDR3 length: 15 residues. CDR1 ENHRY and CDR2 SYGVKD come from the germline V gene. The CDR3 is CATSTPAAANTEAFF. The CDR3 nucleotides are TGTGCCACCTCAACCCCCGCGGCAGCTAACACTGAAGCTTTCTTT.

This clone has only one observation. The chain links TRBV11-2 to TRBJ2-1; TRBD2 matches 7 bases. CDR1 SGHAT and CDR2 FQNNGV come from the germline V gene. There are 15 residues in the CDR3. Unmatched junction bases numbered 11, after V lost 5 bases and J lost 7 bases. CDR3 in amino acids: CASSVIAGLGNEQFF. For the CDR3, the DNA is TGTGCCAGCAGCGTGATAGCGGGCCTCGGGAATGAGCAGTTCTTC.

The chain carries TRBV6-5 and TRBJ1-2, with 7 positions matching TRBD1. The V gene end was trimmed by 0 bases and the J gene end by 1 base; junction bases not matched to a gene: 5. Germline assignment: CDR1 MNHEY and CDR2 SVGAGI. The CDR3 has 16 residues. The CDR3 nucleotides read TGTGCCAGCAGTTACTCACTTAGGGGGCTTAACTATGGCTACACCTTC. Protein sequence: CASSYSLRGLNYGYTF.

The chain joins TRBV14 to TRBJ1-3; D call uncertain. Germline lookup yields CDR1 SGHDN and CDR2 FVKESK. The V and J ends lost 1 base and 4 bases respectively, with 8 bases between them. The CDR3 loop spans 14 amino acids. CDR3 protein: CASSQALTGNTIYF. Here the CDR3 DNA reads TGTGCCAGCAGCCAAGCCCTTACAGGAAACACCATATATTTT.